This T cell receptor (beta chain) was recorded in a study of Ad26.COV2.S vaccination and SARS-CoV-2 variants. In the study overall: The study gave Ad26.COV2.S intramuscularly, once or twice 56 days apart. Overall study results and limits: The study found higher spike-specific TCR breadth in vaccine than placebo recipients. Vaccine recipients and placebo recipients showed similar non-spike TCR breadth.

This sample's treatment: about 20 received Ad26.COV2.S at low or high dose, single or two shots; 5 received placebo; per-sample allocation not given. The study sampled participants on day 63 after the first vaccine or placebo injection. The administered vaccine (an Ad26 vector) expressed Wuhan-strain SARS-CoV-2 spike. Libraries were prepared by immunoSEQ multiplex PCR; TCRdb keeps only in-frame clonotypes and omits some of them. The sample lists some 350,000 clones, about 90% occurring once. Notes on this clone: Its target is not known.

The CDR3 has 16 amino acids. The V end was cut by 0 bases, the J end by 0 bases, with 12 bases between. CDR1 is SGHDT and CDR2 is YYEEEE in the germline V gene. The chain is built from TRBV5-6 and TRBJ1-1; maybe TRBD1 (6 bases). The material was peripheral blood, obtained in a trial of Ad26.COV2.S vaccine versus placebo. The TCR sequence derives from a person between 18 and 65 years old who received the Ad26.COV2.S COVID-19 vaccine or a placebo. The CDR3: CASSLGAGVLNTEAFF. In DNA, the CDR3 is TGTGCCAGCAGCTTGGGGGCAGGGGTTCTGAACACTGAAGCTTTCTTT.